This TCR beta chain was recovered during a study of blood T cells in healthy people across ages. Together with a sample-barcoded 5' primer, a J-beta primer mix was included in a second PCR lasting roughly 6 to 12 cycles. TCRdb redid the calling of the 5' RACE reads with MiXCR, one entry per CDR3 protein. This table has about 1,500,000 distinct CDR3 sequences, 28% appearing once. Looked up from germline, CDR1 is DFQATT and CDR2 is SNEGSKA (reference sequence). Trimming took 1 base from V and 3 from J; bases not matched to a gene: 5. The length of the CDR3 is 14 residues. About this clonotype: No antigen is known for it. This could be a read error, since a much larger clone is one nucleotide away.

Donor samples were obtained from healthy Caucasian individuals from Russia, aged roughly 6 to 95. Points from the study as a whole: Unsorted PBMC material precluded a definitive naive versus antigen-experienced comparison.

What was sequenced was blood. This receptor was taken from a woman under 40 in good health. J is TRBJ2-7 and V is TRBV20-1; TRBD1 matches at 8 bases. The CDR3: CSARGDRSFYEQYF. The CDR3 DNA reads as TGCAGTGCTAGAGGGGACAGGAGCTTCTACGAGCAGTACTTC.